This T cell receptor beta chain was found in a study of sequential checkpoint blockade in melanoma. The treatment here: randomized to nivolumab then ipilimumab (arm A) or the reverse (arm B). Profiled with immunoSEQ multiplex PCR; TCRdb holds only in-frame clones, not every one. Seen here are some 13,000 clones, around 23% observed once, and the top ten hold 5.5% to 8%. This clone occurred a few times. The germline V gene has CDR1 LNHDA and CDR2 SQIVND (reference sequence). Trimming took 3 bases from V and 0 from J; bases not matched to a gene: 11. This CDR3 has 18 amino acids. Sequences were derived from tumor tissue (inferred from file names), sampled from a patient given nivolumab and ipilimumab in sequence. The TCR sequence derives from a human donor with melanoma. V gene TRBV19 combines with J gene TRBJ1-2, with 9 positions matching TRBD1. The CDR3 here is CASSIFPGQGSPNYGYTF. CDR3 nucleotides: TGTGCCAGTAGTATTTTCCCGGGACAGGGCTCCCCTAACTATGGCTACACCTTC.